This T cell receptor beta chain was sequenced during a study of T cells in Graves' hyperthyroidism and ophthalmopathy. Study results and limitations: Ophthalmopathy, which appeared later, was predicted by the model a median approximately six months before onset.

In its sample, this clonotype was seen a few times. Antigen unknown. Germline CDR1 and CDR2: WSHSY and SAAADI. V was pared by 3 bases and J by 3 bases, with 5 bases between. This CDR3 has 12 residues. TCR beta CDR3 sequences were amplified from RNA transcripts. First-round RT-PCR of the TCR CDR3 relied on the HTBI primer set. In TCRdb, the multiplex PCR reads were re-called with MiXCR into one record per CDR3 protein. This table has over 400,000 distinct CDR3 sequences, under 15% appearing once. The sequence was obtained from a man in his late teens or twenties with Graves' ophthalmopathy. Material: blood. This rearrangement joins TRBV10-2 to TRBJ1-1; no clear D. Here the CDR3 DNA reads TGCGCCAGCAGTGAACGGCACACTGAAGCTTTCTTT. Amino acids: CASSERHTEAFF.